These T cell receptor beta chains were read from a single sample in a study of technical replicates of blood from a handful of donors. Using immunoSEQ multiplex PCR, the repertoire was profiled, and TCRdb retains in-frame clones only, with some absent. The data hold about 84,000 clones, with 95% to 98% observed a single time. Sequencing used T cells isolated from PBMCs. These receptors came from a human donor in good health. Each CDR3 is given with its conserved first and last residue. The D gene is left open where the match is weak. Not all rows give a size; the values are once, few, many and, for expanded clones, a class.

CDR3 | DNA | size | V | D | J
CATRGGSQPQHF | TGTGCCACCCGAGGGGGAAGTCAGCCCCAGCATTTT | - | TRBV15 | - | TRBJ1-5
CASRILAGLGETQYF | TGTGCCAGCAGGATTCTAGCGGGTCTTGGGGAGACCCAGTACTTC | - | TRBV11-2 | TRBD2 | TRBJ2-5
CAWSPNRDRWENLNSPLHF | TGTGCCTGGAGTCCAAACCGGGACAGGTGGGAAAACTTGAATTCACCCCTCCACTTT | - | TRBV30 | TRBD1 | TRBJ1-6
CAWKRQTNSPLHF | TGTGCCTGGAAACGACAGACAAATTCACCCCTCCACTTT | - | TRBV30 | - | TRBJ1-6
CASSGTGYNEQFF | TGTGCCAGCAGTGGGACAGGGTACAATGAGCAGTTCTTC | - | TRBV6-1 | TRBD1 | TRBJ2-1
CASSPQDFSGSSYNEQFF | TGTGCCAGCTCACCACAAGATTTCTCGGGGAGCTCCTACAATGAGCAGTTCTTC | - | TRBV18 | - | TRBJ2-1
CASSQDPPGQGYEQYF | TGCGCCAGCAGCCAAGATCCCCCCGGGCAGGGGTACGAGCAGTACTTC | - | TRBV4-1 | - | TRBJ2-7
CASSQDWSGSNHEQFF | TGCGCCAGCAGCCAAGATTGGAGCGGGAGTAACCATGAGCAGTTCTTC | - | TRBV4-1 | TRBD2 | TRBJ2-1
CSVHRETNTEAFF | TGCAGCGTCCACAGGGAGACGAACACTGAAGCTTTCTTT | - | TRBV29-1 | - | TRBJ1-1
CASSMGTGGDQETQYF | TGCGCCAGCAGCATGGGGACAGGTGGGGATCAAGAGACCCAGTACTTC | - | TRBV5-1 | TRBD1 | TRBJ2-5
CASSFAGNYGYTF | TGTGCCAGCAGCTTTGCCGGGAACTATGGCTACACCTTC | - | TRBV5-4 | - | TRBJ1-2
CASSLPLAGRTGELFF | TGCGCCAGCAGCTTGCCCCTCGCGGGACGAACCGGGGAGCTGTTTTTT | - | TRBV5-1 | - | TRBJ2-2
CASSEWTSGRYTDTQYF | TGCGCCAGCAGCGAATGGACTAGCGGGAGATACACAGATACGCAGTATTTT | - | TRBV4-1 | TRBD2 | TRBJ2-3
CASSGWEKLFF | TGTGCCAGTAGCGGTTGGGAAAAACTGTTTTTT | - | TRBV19 | - | TRBJ1-4
CASRGDNEKLFF | TGTGCCAGCAGGGGAGATAATGAAAAACTGTTTTTT | once | TRBV6-1 | - | TRBJ1-4
CASSLIGTGPNQPQHF | TGTGCCAGCAGTTTAATCGGGACAGGCCCCAATCAGCCCCAGCATTTT | - | TRBV28 | TRBD1 | TRBJ1-5
CASDRGVNQPQHF | TGTGCCAGCGACAGGGGGGTTAATCAGCCCCAGCATTTT | - | TRBV2 | TRBD1 | TRBJ1-5
CASSDREAYNEQFF | TGTGCCAGCAGCGACCGGGAGGCTTACAATGAGCAGTTCTTC | - | TRBV7-3 | TRBD2 | TRBJ2-1
CASKRPTGNEQFF | TGTGCCAGCAAAAGGCCCACGGGAAATGAGCAGTTCTTC | - | TRBV2 | - | TRBJ2-1
CASSKGGGCNQPQHF | TGTGCCAGCAGCAAAGGGGGAGGATGCAATCAGCCCCAGCATTTT | - | TRBV21-1 | - | TRBJ1-5
CGTLGGLEAFF | TGTGGTACGTTGGGGGGACTTGAAGCTTTCTTT | - | TRBV7-9 | - | TRBJ1-1
CATSISGSGYGELFF | TGTGCCACCAGCATTAGCGGTTCAGGGTACGGGGAGCTGTTTTTT | - | TRBV15 | - | TRBJ2-2
CASRDRGFSGNTIYF | TGTGCCAGCCGGGACAGGGGATTCTCTGGAAACACCATATATTTT | - | TRBV28 | TRBD1 | TRBJ1-3
CASSWDRRAYEQYF | TGTGCCAGCAGTTGGGACAGGCGCGCCTACGAGCAGTACTTC | - | TRBV2 | TRBD1 | TRBJ2-7
CASSLPGMGELFF | TGTGCCAGCAGCTTACCTGGCATGGGGGAGCTGTTTTTT | - | TRBV7-2 | - | TRBJ2-2
CASSLASEVDTQYF | TGTGCCAGCAGCTTGGCTAGCGAAGTCGATACGCAGTATTTT | - | TRBV5-6 | - | TRBJ2-3
CAISESQVTDTQYF | TGTGCCATCAGTGAAAGTCAGGTCACAGATACGCAGTATTTT | - | TRBV10-3 | - | TRBJ2-3
CASSLETDTYNSPLHF | TGTGCCAGCAGCTTAGAAACAGACACTTATAATTCACCCCTCCACTTT | - | TRBV7-8 | - | TRBJ1-6
CASSLAGGARSGYTF | TGTGCCAGCAGCTTAGCGGGGGGGGCGAGGTCTGGCTACACCTTC | - | TRBV7-2 | - | TRBJ1-2
CASRTGTSVKEQFF | TGTGCCAGCAGAACCGGGACTAGCGTAAAGGAGCAGTTCTTC | - | TRBV6-5 | TRBD2 | TRBJ2-1
CASSDRGSEKLFF | TGTGCCAGCAGTGACAGGGGATCGGAAAAACTGTTTTTT | once | TRBV6-6 | TRBD1 | TRBJ1-4
CASSFYGGTSPDTQYF | TGTGCCAGCAGCTTTTACGGGGGGACTTCCCCAGATACGCAGTATTTT | once | TRBV7-3 | TRBD2 | TRBJ2-3
CASSGLSGGAGETQYF | TGTGCCAGCAGCGGGCTAAGCGGGGGGGCCGGGGAGACCCAGTACTTC | - | TRBV9 | TRBD2 | TRBJ2-5
CASSVGTGTQETQYF | TGTGCCAGCAGCGTGGGGACAGGGACCCAAGAGACCCAGTACTTC | - | TRBV9 | TRBD1 | TRBJ2-5
CASSLGRGSTGGYTF | TGCGCCAGCAGCTTGGGGAGGGGTTCAACGGGTGGCTACACCTTC | few | TRBV5-1 | - | TRBJ1-2
CASSLTGKWDTEAFF | TGTGCCAGCAGCTTAACAGGGAAGTGGGACACTGAAGCTTTCTTT | - | TRBV5-6 | - | TRBJ1-1
CASSRRTGSATEAFF | TGTGCCAGCAGCCGGAGGACAGGGTCGGCAACTGAAGCTTTCTTT | - | TRBV13 | TRBD1 | TRBJ1-1
CASSPTDYRTEAFF | TGTGCCAGCTCACCCACCGACTACAGAACTGAAGCTTTCTTT | - | TRBV18 | - | TRBJ1-1
CASSTTHSPGQPQHF | TGTGCCAGTAGTACAACTCACAGTCCTGGGCAGCCCCAGCATTTT | - | TRBV19 | - | TRBJ1-5
CASTSGDTDTQYF | TGTGCCAGCACGTCCGGGGACACAGATACGCAGTATTTT | - | TRBV2 | - | TRBJ2-3
CASSFSMGAGSNSPLHF | TGCGCCAGCAGCTTTAGTATGGGGGCAGGAAGTAATTCACCCCTCCACTTT | - | TRBV5-1 | - | TRBJ1-6
CASSEGTSGSNEQFF | TGTGCCAGCAGTGAAGGGACTAGCGGGAGCAATGAGCAGTTCTTC | - | TRBV6-1 | TRBD2 | TRBJ2-1
CASSPPAGANTGELFF | TGTGCCAGCAGCCCCCCAGCGGGAGCGAACACCGGGGAGCTGTTTTTT | - | TRBV2 | TRBD2 | TRBJ2-2
CSVDSDRSMNNEQFF | TGCAGCGTTGATTCGGACAGGTCGATGAACAATGAGCAGTTCTTC | - | TRBV29-1 | TRBD1 | TRBJ2-1
CASSGDSLTGELFF | TGTGCCAGCAGTGGGGACAGTCTCACCGGGGAGCTGTTTTTT | - | TRBV28 | TRBD1 | TRBJ2-2
CSVAPLAIGNEQFF | TGCAGCGTTGCACCACTAGCGATAGGGAATGAGCAGTTCTTC | - | TRBV29-1 | TRBD2 | TRBJ2-1
CASSQTGDAYNEQFF | TGTGCCAGCAGCCAAACAGGGGATGCCTACAATGAGCAGTTCTTC | - | TRBV7-6 | TRBD1 | TRBJ2-1
CATSRGSGRDYNEQFF | TGTGCCACCAGCAGAGGTAGCGGGAGGGACTACAATGAGCAGTTCTTC | once | TRBV15 | TRBD2 | TRBJ2-1
CASSVGAGTGFPVEQYF | TGTGCCAGCAGCGTAGGAGCCGGGACAGGGTTTCCCGTCGAGCAGTACTTC | - | TRBV9 | TRBD1 | TRBJ2-7
CASSTDRGHQPQHF | TGTGCCAGCAGTACCGACAGGGGGCATCAGCCCCAGCATTTT | - | TRBV6-1 | TRBD1 | TRBJ1-5
CASSLEGQNTGELFF | TGTGCCAGCAGCTTAGAAGGACAGAACACCGGGGAGCTGTTTTTT | - | TRBV11-2 | - | TRBJ2-2
CASSIGGQGAYEQYF | TGTGCCAGTAGTATAGGGGGACAGGGCGCCTACGAGCAGTACTTC | - | TRBV19 | TRBD1 | TRBJ2-7
CASFPGFEAFF | TGTGCCAGCTTCCCAGGGTTCGAAGCTTTCTTT | - | TRBV27 | - | TRBJ1-1
CAGGGVETQYF | TGTGCGGGGGGGGGAGTGGAGACCCAGTACTTC | - | TRBV21-1 | - | TRBJ2-5
CATSSYRTAGITDTQYF | TGTGCCACCAGCTCCTACCGAACCGCGGGAATCACAGATACGCAGTATTTT | - | TRBV15 | - | TRBJ2-3
CASSPDRVASPLHF | TGTGCCAGTAGTCCTGACAGGGTAGCTTCACCCCTCCACTTT | - | TRBV19 | TRBD1 | TRBJ1-6
CASSLSPVTGINTEAFF | TGTGCCAGCAGCTTATCCCCCGTGACAGGAATTAACACTGAAGCTTTCTTT | - | TRBV11-2 | - | TRBJ1-1